The clone carrying this T cell receptor beta chain was found a few times. The antigen remains undetermined. The data were obtained in a study of T-cell memory formation after mild COVID-19. Study-level background: Largely, the TCR clusters proved donor specific. Study-wide points: Day 15 to 85 contracting clones showed balanced CD4/CD8; day 15 to 37 expanders favored CD4+. Some clones that responded turned up in pre-infection memory, which suggests that cross-reactive memory joined in. CD4+ contracting clones were mainly CM and EM; CD8+ ones, EMRA.

Germline V lookup: CDR1 LNHDA, CDR2 SQIVND (reference sequence). This CDR3 has 12 residues. Trimming cost V 3 bases and J 4 bases, with 6 bases left between them. TCRdb re-analysed the 5' RACE reads in MiXCR, keeping a single row per CDR3 protein. The sample shows roughly 150,000 distinct CDR3 sequences, 20% to 25% of them seen only once. This chain uses TRBV19 with TRBJ1-1; D unclear. The source is an adult woman who had mild COVID-19 (a few samples of this study predate the infection). Cell type and time point are not known. Sequences were obtained from PBMCs or a T cell subset sorted from them (not recorded which). CDR3 DNA: TGTGCCAGTAGTATGGGTTTCACTGAAGCTTTCTTT. Protein sequence: CASSMGFTEAFF.